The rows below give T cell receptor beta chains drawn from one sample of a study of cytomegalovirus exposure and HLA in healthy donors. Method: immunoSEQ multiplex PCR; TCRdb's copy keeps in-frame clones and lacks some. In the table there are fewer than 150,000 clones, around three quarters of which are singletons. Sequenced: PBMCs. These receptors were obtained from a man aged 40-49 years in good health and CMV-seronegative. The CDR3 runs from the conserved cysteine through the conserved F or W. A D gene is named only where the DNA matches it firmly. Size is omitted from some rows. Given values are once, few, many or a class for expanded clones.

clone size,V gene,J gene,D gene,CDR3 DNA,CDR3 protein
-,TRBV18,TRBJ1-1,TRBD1,TGTGCCAGCTCGGTCGGACAGGTAGTCACTGAAGCTTTCTTT,CASSVGQVVTEAFF
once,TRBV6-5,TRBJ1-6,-,TGTGCCAGCAGTCTACAAGGAGCAAATTCACCCCTCCACTTT,CASSLQGANSPLHF
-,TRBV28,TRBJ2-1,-,TGTGCCAGCAGTTTTGAGACTCTCAATGAGCAGTTCTTC,CASSFETLNEQFF
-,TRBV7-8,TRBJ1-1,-,TGTGCCAGCAGCTTAATGTCCCGGCGGGAGACTGAAGCTTTCTTT,CASSLMSRRETEAFF
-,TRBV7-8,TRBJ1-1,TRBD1,TGTGCCAGCAGCTTAGTTGTTTCAGGGGGCGGACATACTTCTTTCTTT,CASSLVVSGGGHTSFF
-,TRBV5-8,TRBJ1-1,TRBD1,TGTGCCAGCAGCACACCGGGACAGGGGGCCGGCACTGAAGCTTTCTTT,CASSTPGQGAGTEAFF
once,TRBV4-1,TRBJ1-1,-,TGCGCCAGCAGCCAAGATTACGTGTCGGAGGGAAGGGACACTGAAGCTTTCTTT,CASSQDYVSEGRDTEAFF
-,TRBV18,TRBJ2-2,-,TGTGCCAGCTCACCGAGAGCGGTTCTTAACACCGGGGAGCTGTTTTTT,CASSPRAVLNTGELFF
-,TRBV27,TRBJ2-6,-,TGTGCCAGCAGGCGAAGTGCTGGGGCCAACGTCCTGACTTTC,CASRRSAGANVLTF
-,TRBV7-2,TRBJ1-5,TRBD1,TGTGCCAGCAGCCGGACAGGGCAGATTCAGCCCCAGCATTTT,CASSRTGQIQPQHF
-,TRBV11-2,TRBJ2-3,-,TGTGCCAGCAGCCCCTCCCCCGGACTGGGGGATACGCAGTATTTT,CASSPSPGLGDTQYF
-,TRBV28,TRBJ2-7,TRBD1,TGTGCCAGCAGTTGGGAAGCGGGACAGGGCTACGAGCAGTACTTC,CASSWEAGQGYEQYF
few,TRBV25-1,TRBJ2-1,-,TGTGCCAGCAGAGCGGCAGGAAGCGGGTTGAATGAGCAGTTCTTC,CASRAAGSGLNEQFF
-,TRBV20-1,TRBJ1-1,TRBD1,TGCAGTGCACCGGACAGGGGGCTTGCTTTCTTT,CSAPDRGLAFF
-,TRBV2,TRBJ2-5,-,TGTGCCAGCAGTGACCAGACTTATCAAGAGACCCAGTACTTC,CASSDQTYQETQYF
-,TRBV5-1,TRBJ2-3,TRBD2,TGCGCCAGCAGCCTGGGACTAGCGGGACCCACAGATACGCAGTATTTT,CASSLGLAGPTDTQYF
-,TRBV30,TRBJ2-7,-,TGTGCCTGGGACCAGGGTAGGGACTCCTACGAGCAGTACTTC,CAWDQGRDSYEQYF
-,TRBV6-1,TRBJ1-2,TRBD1,TGTGCCAGCAGTGAATCGACAGGGTGGGAGTCCGGCTACACCTTC,CASSESTGWESGYTF
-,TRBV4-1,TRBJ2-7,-,TGCGCCAGCAGCCAAGTACCCACAGGGTACGAGCAGTACTTC,CASSQVPTGYEQYF
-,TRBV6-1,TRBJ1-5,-,TGTGCCAGCAGTGTTGGCCCCGATCAGCCCCAGCATTTT,CASSVGPDQPQHF
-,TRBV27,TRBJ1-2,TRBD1,TGTGCCAGCAGTTCAGGGGGGACCTATGGCTACACCTTC,CASSSGGTYGYTF
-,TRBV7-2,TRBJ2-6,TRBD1,TGTGCCAGCTCCCCAGGGGGAGCTGGGGCCAACGTCCTGACTTTC,CASSPGGAGANVLTF
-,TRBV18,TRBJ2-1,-,TGTGCCAGCTCTCTGGTCAGGGATTACTACAATGAGCAGTTCTTC,CASSLVRDYYNEQFF
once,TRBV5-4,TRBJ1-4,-,TGTGCCAGCAGCCGGGGAGGGAGGGAGAATGAAAAACTGTTTTTT,CASSRGGRENEKLFF
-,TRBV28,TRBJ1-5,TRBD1,TGTGCCAGCAGTTTCTTTGTAGGTCAGGGGGTAGTGTTAAGCAATCAGCCCCAGCATTTT,CASSFFVGQGVVLSNQPQHF
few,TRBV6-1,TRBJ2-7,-,TGTGCCAGCCACAGACAGGCCAGAAACGAGCAGTACTTC,CASHRQARNEQYF
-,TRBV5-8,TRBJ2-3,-,TGTGCCAGCAGACCGGGACAAAGCACAGATACGCAGTATTTT,CASRPGQSTDTQYF
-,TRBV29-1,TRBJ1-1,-,TGCAGCGTCGTTACAGGGTTGAACACTGAAGCTTTCTTT,CSVVTGLNTEAFF
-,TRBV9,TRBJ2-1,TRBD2,TGTGCCAGCAGCGTAGGGGCTAGCGGCAACTCCTACAATGAGCAGTTCTTC,CASSVGASGNSYNEQFF
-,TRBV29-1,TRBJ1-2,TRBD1,TGCAGCGTCGGTCCCCTCGTCGGGACAGGAGAAGGCTACACCTTC,CSVGPLVGTGEGYTF
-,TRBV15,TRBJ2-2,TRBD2,TGTGCCACCAGCAGAGATTCGGGACTAACCGGGGAGCTGTTTTTT,CATSRDSGLTGELFF
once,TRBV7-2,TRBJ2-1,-,TGTGCCAGCAGCGTAGCGTATTACTCCTACAATGAGCAGTTCTTC,CASSVAYYSYNEQFF
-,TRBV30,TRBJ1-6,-,TGTGCCTGGAGTGGACAGGCCAATTCACCCCTCCACTTT,CAWSGQANSPLHF
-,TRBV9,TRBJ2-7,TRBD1,TGTGCCAGCAGCCCCACGACAGGGGGCCTCTACGAGCAGTACTTC,CASSPTTGGLYEQYF
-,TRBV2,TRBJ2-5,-,TGTGCCAGCAGTGCAATTTGGAGGAAAGAGACCCAGTACTTC,CASSAIWRKETQYF
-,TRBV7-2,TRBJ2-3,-,TGTGCCAGCAGCTTAGTACAGGCGCAGTATTTT,CASSLVQAQYF
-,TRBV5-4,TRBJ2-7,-,TGTGCCAGCAGCCCACAGCCTACCCCGCTTTCAGAGCAGTACTTC,CASSPQPTPLSEQYF
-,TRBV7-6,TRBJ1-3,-,TGTGCCAGCAGCCTTAGCGAGGGTGGAAACACCATATATTTT,CASSLSEGGNTIYF
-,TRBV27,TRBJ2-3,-,TGTGCCAGCAGTTTGACGGGTGATACGCAGTATTTT,CASSLTGDTQYF
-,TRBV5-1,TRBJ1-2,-,TGCGCCAGCAGCTTGGATCTAGGACTGGGCGGCTACACCTTC,CASSLDLGLGGYTF
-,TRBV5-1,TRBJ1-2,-,TGCGCCAGCAGGGCAGGAGGGGTGGATGGCTACACCTTC,CASRAGGVDGYTF
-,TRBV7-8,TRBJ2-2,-,TGTGCCAGCAGCCCCCGAACGACACTGAACACCGGGGAGCTGTTTTTT,CASSPRTTLNTGELFF
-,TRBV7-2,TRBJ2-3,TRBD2,TGTGCCAGCAGCTCCCTCGGGGGGTCCGCAGATACGCAGTATTTT,CASSSLGGSADTQYF
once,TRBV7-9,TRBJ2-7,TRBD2,TGTGCCAGCAGCTACCAAAACTTTAGCGGGAGGGCCGGTTACGAGCAGTACTTC,CASSYQNFSGRAGYEQYF
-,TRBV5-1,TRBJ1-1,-,TGCGCCAGCAGCCCGGGACAAAGAACTGAAGCTTTCTTT,CASSPGQRTEAFF
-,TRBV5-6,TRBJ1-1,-,TGTGCCAGCAGCTTGTTGCCAGACACTGAAGCTTTCTTT,CASSLLPDTEAFF